The present T cell receptor beta chain was sequenced within a study of blood T cell repertoires in COVID-19. Across the study: Specimens from acute and convalescent COVID-19 originated in the United States, Italy and Spain. T cells, B-cell-depleted T cells, or PBMCs supplied cDNA or gDNA.

Germline V gives CDR1 MGHRA, CDR2 YSYEKL. CDR3 length: 14 residues. Trimming removed 1 base from V and 5 bases from J; junction bases left unmatched: 4. Original methodology: Estimation of nucleated cell counts was performed using reference gene primer amplification. Generated by immunoSEQ multiplex PCR, the TCRdb table keeps only in-frame clones and is missing some. The V and J calls and clone size come from that table; D and trimming were worked out from the DNA. The table shows under 150,000 clones, with 70% to 90% occurring only once. Sequencing used peripheral blood. The clonotype originates from a woman between 35 and 50 years old with active or convalescent COVID-19. The rearrangement links TRBV4-1 to TRBJ1-1, with 7 bases matching TRBD1. The CDR3 DNA is TGCGCCAGCAGCCAAGGACAGGGAGGAACTGAAGCTTTCTTT. This gives the protein CASSQGQGGTEAFF.